This TCR beta chain was found in a study of identical twins. Unique molecular identifiers were present on the cDNA, and a universal primer site came from template switching. In TCRdb, the 5' RACE reads were re-called with MiXCR into one record per CDR3 protein. The table includes under 800,000 distinct CDR3 sequences, around 20% detected once. This clonotype was seen a handful of times. This CDR3 is 12 amino acids long. V lost 2 bases to trimming and J lost 4 bases, with 8 bases between them. Germline V gene data show CDR1 as DFQATT and CDR2 as SNEGSKA (reference sequence). These data were also filed under a second study, of T cells expressing NK-cell markers. That work contributes: Sorted CD3+CD56-NKG2C+, CD3+CD56+NKG2C+ and CD3+CD56+NKG2C- T cells supplied the TCR beta repertoires. Among CD8+ T cells from six donors, dominant NKG2C+ clonotypes accounted for about 1.0-8%.

V gene TRBV20-1 combines with J gene TRBJ1-2; no clear D gene. This clonotype originated in a young woman in good health. Sequenced: PBMCs. CDR3 in amino acids: CSARSGRYGYTF. CDR3 nucleotide sequence: TGCAGTGCTAGATCGGGTCGCTATGGCTACACCTTC.